Reported below is one T cell receptor (beta chain). Its target is not known. This specimen belongs to a study of shared clonotypes between healthy human individuals. Study findings and constraints: Naive subsets usually exceeded memory subsets in estimated richness. With four donors compared, around 5% of naive CD4 clonotypes were shared.

Across several immunoSEQ plates, the genomic DNA of each subset was split evenly. Sequencing was performed with immunoSEQ multiplex PCR; in TCRdb, only in-frame clones are kept and a portion is missing. The repertoire includes a few million clones, 85% to 95% of them detected once, and 0.39% sits in the top ten. Every donor was a Caucasian adult from Nashville, Tennessee. The sequence came from a man aged 18-30 years in good health. Some clones in this sample may be carry-over from other donors' samples. Sequencing used naive CD4+ T cells from PBMCs. As for subset: CD45RA+ positively selected.

The CDR3 loop reads CASGGAGPLSGGYTF. The CDR3 bases are TGCGCCAGCGGGGGGGCAGGGCCGCTCTCTGGGGGCTACACCTTC. This chain uses TRBV10-2 with TRBJ1-2; weak D call: TRBD1 (6 bases). CDR3 length: 15 amino acids. Germline CDR1 and CDR2: WSHSY and SAAADI. V was pared by 8 bases and J by 8 bases, with 24 bases between.